The 7 T cell receptor beta chains listed next were all sequenced from one sample in a study of shared clonotypes between healthy human individuals (dated by TCRdb to the early 2020s). Libraries were made using the immunoSEQ multiplex PCR assay. This immuneACCESS table, as held by TCRdb, lists in-frame sequences with V and J called but not all clones. Of the missing ones, under half trace to an unresolved V gene in checked studies; the others have no known cause. Within this sample are a few hundred thousand clones, with around 77% of them counted one time only. Clones ranked in the top ten supply about 12% of the sample. Input material: PBMCs. All receptors derive from a woman aged 40 to 50 in good health. Some clones in this sample may be carry-over from other donors' samples.

The rearrangement joins TRBV28 to TRBJ2-3, with TRBD1 matching over 7 bases. Trimming at V came to 3 bases and at J to 2 bases, leaving 8 bases not matched to a gene. CDR3 length: 16 residues. Germline assignment: CDR1 MDHEN and CDR2 SYDVKM. CDR3 protein: CASSFAGDRNTDTQYF. In DNA, the CDR3 is TGTGCCAGCAGTTTTGCCGGGGACAGAAACACAGATACGCAGTATTTT.

This rearrangement joins TRBV7-2 to TRBJ2-1; D unresolved. The CDR3 is 15 residues long. Deletions cut 1 base from V and 10 bases from J, with 17 bases between. Germline CDR1 SGHTA, CDR2 FQGNSA. CDR3 loop: CASSLDSSDRREQFF. CDR3 sequence (DNA): TGTGCCAGCAGCTTAGATTCGAGCGACCGTAGAGAGCAGTTCTTC. The full variable domain, rest sourced from reference TRBV7-2 and TRBJ2-1, is GAGVSQSPSNKVTEKGKDVELRCDPISGHTALYWYRQSLGQGLEFLIYFQGNSAPDKSGLPSDRFSAERTGGSVSTLTIQRTQQEDSAVYLCASSLDSSDRREQFFGPGTRLTVL.

Only one count was recorded for this clone. This chain joins TRBV18 and TRBJ2-5, with D possibly called TRBD1 or TRBD2 (5 bases each). The J call could be wrong; TRBJ2-7 is a better fit for the DNA end. The CDR3 contains 14 residues. Germline values: CDR1 KGHSH, CDR2 LQKENI. The CDR3 reads CASSPRGDSYEQYF. The CDR3 DNA follows: TGTGCCAGCTCACCACGAGGGGACTCCTACGAGCAGTACTTC.

This clone was seen many times. The rearrangement joins TRBV9 to TRBJ2-1, with 9 positions matching TRBD2. Germline CDR1 and CDR2: SGDLS and YYNGEE. The CDR3 extends over 19 amino acids. The trim removed 0 bases at V and 1 base at J, leaving 11 bases unmatched. Here the CDR3 DNA reads TGTGCCAGCAGCGTAGGCTGGGGGGCTAGCGGGAAATCCTACAATGAGCAGTTCTTC. It is translated as CASSVGWGASGKSYNEQFF.

V usage is TRBV15 and J usage is TRBJ2-1; D remains unclear. Germline lookup yields CDR1 LNHNV and CDR2 YYDKDF (reference sequence). Deletions cut 0 bases from V and 5 bases from J, with 11 bases between. The CDR3 extends over 15 amino acids. The CDR3 DNA reads TGTGCCACCAGCAGAGATCGCAACTTAAACAATGAGCAGTTCTTC. Residues: CATSRDRNLNNEQFF.

Concerning this clone: A far larger clone is just one base off, so this is likely a read error. The V and J genes are TRBV5-1 and TRBJ1-1, with 7 bases lining up with TRBD1. J was trimmed by 10 bases and V by 4 bases; bases with no gene match: 10. Germline V gives CDR1 SGHRS, CDR2 YFSETQ. The CDR3 is made up of 13 amino acids. The CDR3 loop reads CASSQTGVSGAFF. CDR3 DNA: TGCGCCAGCAGCCAAACAGGGGTGTCTGGAGCTTTCTTT.

The V gene is TRBV5-6, the J gene TRBJ2-7, with TRBD2 matching over 10 bases. CDR1 is SGHDT, CDR2 YYEEEE, per germline. The CDR3 sequence is 15 residues long. The V segment lost 1 base and the J segment 2 bases; nucleotides outside the gene matches: 3. The CDR3 region is CASSLSLAGAYEQYF. CDR3 coding DNA: TGTGCCAGCAGCTTGAGCCTAGCGGGGGCCTACGAGCAGTACTTC.